Described below is a single T cell receptor beta chain sequence and its context. Its antigen is not known. The data originate from a study of T-cell memory formation after mild COVID-19. General study points: Within pre-infection memory, some responding clones were found, suggesting cross-reactive memory joined. Researchers report contracting CD4+ clones mostly in CM and EM, with CD8+ clones in EMRA.

In germline, CDR1 is SEHNR, CDR2 FQNEAQ (reference sequence). V was clipped by 4 bases and J by 5 bases; unmatched bases: 10. This CDR3 is 16 amino acids long. MiXCR was run by TCRdb on the 5' RACE reads, yielding one entry per CDR3 protein. The sample has more than 400,000 distinct CDR3 sequences, around a sixth seen once. Specimen: PBMCs or a T cell subset sorted from them (not recorded which). The source of this sequence is an adult woman who had mild COVID-19 (a few samples of this study predate the infection). Cell type and time point are not known. The J gene is TRBJ2-4, the V gene TRBV7-9; TRBD2 aligns across 8 bases. The CDR3 nucleotides read TGTGCCAGCAGCTCGCCCCGCGGGGGGTCCGAAAACATTCAGTACTTC. Its protein is CASSSPRGGSENIQYF.